This T cell receptor beta chain is drawn from a study of early T cells in non-severe SARS-CoV-2 infection. Study-wide context: From unsorted whole blood, bulk RNA was sequenced, and the chains remained unpaired.

The CDR3 contains 14 residues. Trimming removed 2 bases at V and 1 base at J, with 9 bases between. The germline CDR1 and CDR2 sequences are MNHEY and SVGAGI. This clonotype was recorded many times. Its antigen is unidentified. Unique molecular identifiers were added to individual cDNA molecules. TCRdb used MiXCR to reprocess the 5' RACE reads, holding one entry per CDR3 protein. The sample lists approximately 42,000 distinct CDR3 sequences; about 7% were seen once. Study-level points and caveats: The VDJdb matching leaned toward anti-spike CD8 responses and overlooked private and CD4 specificities.

The genes are TRBV6-5 and TRBJ2-7; D ambiguous. This sequence originates from an adult who was a healthcare worker with PCR-confirmed SARS-CoV-2 infection or an uninfected control (not recorded which). The specimen sequenced was whole blood. The CDR3, as DNA: TGTGCCAGCAGTTACAGGGTTGGATCCTACGAGCAGTACTTC. It translates to CASSYRVGSYEQYF.